This TCR beta chain comes out of a study of blood T cells in healthy people across ages. About the study: About one barcoded beta molecule was captured per two T cells (by template switching). Study observations and caveats: Without sorted subsets, naive and antigen-experienced compartments could not be conclusively compared.

Concerning this clonotype itself: No antigen is known for it.

The germline CDR1 and CDR2 sequences are SGHKS and YYEKEE (reference sequence). The ends lost 3 bases at V and 7 bases at J; junction bases unmatched: 9. This CDR3 has 15 amino acids. For the second PCR, which ran for roughly 7 to 11 cycles, a sample-barcoded 5' primer and a J-beta primer mix were used. TCRdb re-called the 5' RACE reads with MiXCR, one entry per CDR3 protein. The sample consists of 1 million or so distinct CDR3 sequences, 35% to 50% of them appearing once. J is TRBJ1-4 and V is TRBV5-5; 7 bases fit TRBD1. This receptor was obtained from a woman aged 60 to 75 in good health. Sequences were obtained from blood. In nucleotides, the CDR3 is TGTGCCAGCAGCTCACGACAGGGAAGGACTGAAAAACTGTTTTTT. Amino acid sequence: CASSSRQGRTEKLFF.